A selection of T cell receptor beta chains follows, all from one sample in a study of blood T cell repertoires in COVID-19. Produced via immunoSEQ multiplex PCR; TCRdb's table is partial and in-frame only. Of over 100,000 clones in the sample, over 70% were seen once. What was sequenced was peripheral blood. The receptors here all came from a woman aged 65 to 85 with acute or convalescent COVID-19. The CDR3 runs from the conserved cysteine through the conserved F or W. Fields, in order: V gene, D gene, clone size, J gene, CDR3 protein, CDR3 DNA. A D gene is named only where the DNA matches it firmly. The size of a clone is reported for some rows only, either as once, few or many, or as a class for expanded clones.

V gene: TRBV5-4; D gene: NA; clone size: NA; J gene: TRBJ2-7; CDR3 protein: CAAGSPYEQYF; CDR3 DNA: TGTGCCGCGGGCAGTCCCTACGAGCAGTACTTC
V gene: TRBV6-1; D gene: TRBD2; clone size: once; J gene: TRBJ2-7; CDR3 protein: CASSALAGALSYEQYF; CDR3 DNA: TGTGCCAGCAGTGCGCTAGCGGGGGCCCTCTCCTACGAGCAGTACTTC
V gene: TRBV3-1/TRBV3-2; D gene: TRBD1; clone size: NA; J gene: TRBJ1-3; CDR3 protein: CASSLLPGDSPGNTIYF; CDR3 DNA: TGTGCCAGCAGCCTCCTACCCGGGGACAGTCCTGGAAACACCATATATTTT
V gene: TRBV6-5; D gene: NA; clone size: NA; J gene: TRBJ2-1; CDR3 protein: CASSYSSGGEQFF; CDR3 DNA: TGTGCCAGCAGTTACTCTTCGGGTGGTGAGCAGTTCTTC
V gene: TRBV6-5; D gene: TRBD2; clone size: NA; J gene: TRBJ2-1; CDR3 protein: CASSPTSGGYNEQFF; CDR3 DNA: TGTGCCAGCAGCCCGACTAGCGGGGGGTACAATGAGCAGTTCTTC
V gene: TRBV7-2; D gene: NA; clone size: NA; J gene: TRBJ2-3; CDR3 protein: CASSLGPRTDTQYF; CDR3 DNA: TGTGCCAGCAGCTTAGGGCCCCGCACAGATACGCAGTATTTT
V gene: TRBV25-1; D gene: TRBD1; clone size: NA; J gene: TRBJ1-4; CDR3 protein: CASSGTRGRATNEKLFF; CDR3 DNA: TGTGCCAGCAGTGGAACCAGGGGGCGAGCAACTAATGAAAAACTGTTTTTT
V gene: TRBV13; D gene: TRBD1; clone size: NA; J gene: TRBJ1-3; CDR3 protein: CASSLRTGAPGNTIYF; CDR3 DNA: TGTGCCAGCAGCCTAAGGACAGGGGCGCCTGGAAACACCATATATTTT
V gene: TRBV30; D gene: TRBD1; clone size: NA; J gene: TRBJ1-5; CDR3 protein: CAWGQGNSNQPQHF; CDR3 DNA: TGTGCCTGGGGACAGGGGAATAGCAATCAGCCCCAGCATTTT
V gene: TRBV3-1/TRBV3-2; D gene: TRBD1; clone size: NA; J gene: TRBJ2-7; CDR3 protein: CASSFGTETYEQYF; CDR3 DNA: TGTGCCAGCAGCTTCGGGACAGAGACCTACGAGCAGTACTTC
V gene: TRBV5-4; D gene: TRBD2; clone size: NA; J gene: TRBJ2-2; CDR3 protein: CAAGGIDWNTGELFF; CDR3 DNA: TGTGCCGCCGGGGGGATCGATTGGAACACCGGGGAGCTGTTTTTT
V gene: TRBV13; D gene: NA; clone size: NA; J gene: TRBJ1-2; CDR3 protein: CASSTTGNGYTF; CDR3 DNA: TGTGCCAGCAGTACTACAGGGAATGGCTACACCTTC
V gene: TRBV7-3; D gene: TRBD2; clone size: NA; J gene: TRBJ2-3; CDR3 protein: CASSQTSGGSDTQYF; CDR3 DNA: TGTGCCAGCAGTCAAACTAGCGGGGGGAGCGATACGCAGTATTTT